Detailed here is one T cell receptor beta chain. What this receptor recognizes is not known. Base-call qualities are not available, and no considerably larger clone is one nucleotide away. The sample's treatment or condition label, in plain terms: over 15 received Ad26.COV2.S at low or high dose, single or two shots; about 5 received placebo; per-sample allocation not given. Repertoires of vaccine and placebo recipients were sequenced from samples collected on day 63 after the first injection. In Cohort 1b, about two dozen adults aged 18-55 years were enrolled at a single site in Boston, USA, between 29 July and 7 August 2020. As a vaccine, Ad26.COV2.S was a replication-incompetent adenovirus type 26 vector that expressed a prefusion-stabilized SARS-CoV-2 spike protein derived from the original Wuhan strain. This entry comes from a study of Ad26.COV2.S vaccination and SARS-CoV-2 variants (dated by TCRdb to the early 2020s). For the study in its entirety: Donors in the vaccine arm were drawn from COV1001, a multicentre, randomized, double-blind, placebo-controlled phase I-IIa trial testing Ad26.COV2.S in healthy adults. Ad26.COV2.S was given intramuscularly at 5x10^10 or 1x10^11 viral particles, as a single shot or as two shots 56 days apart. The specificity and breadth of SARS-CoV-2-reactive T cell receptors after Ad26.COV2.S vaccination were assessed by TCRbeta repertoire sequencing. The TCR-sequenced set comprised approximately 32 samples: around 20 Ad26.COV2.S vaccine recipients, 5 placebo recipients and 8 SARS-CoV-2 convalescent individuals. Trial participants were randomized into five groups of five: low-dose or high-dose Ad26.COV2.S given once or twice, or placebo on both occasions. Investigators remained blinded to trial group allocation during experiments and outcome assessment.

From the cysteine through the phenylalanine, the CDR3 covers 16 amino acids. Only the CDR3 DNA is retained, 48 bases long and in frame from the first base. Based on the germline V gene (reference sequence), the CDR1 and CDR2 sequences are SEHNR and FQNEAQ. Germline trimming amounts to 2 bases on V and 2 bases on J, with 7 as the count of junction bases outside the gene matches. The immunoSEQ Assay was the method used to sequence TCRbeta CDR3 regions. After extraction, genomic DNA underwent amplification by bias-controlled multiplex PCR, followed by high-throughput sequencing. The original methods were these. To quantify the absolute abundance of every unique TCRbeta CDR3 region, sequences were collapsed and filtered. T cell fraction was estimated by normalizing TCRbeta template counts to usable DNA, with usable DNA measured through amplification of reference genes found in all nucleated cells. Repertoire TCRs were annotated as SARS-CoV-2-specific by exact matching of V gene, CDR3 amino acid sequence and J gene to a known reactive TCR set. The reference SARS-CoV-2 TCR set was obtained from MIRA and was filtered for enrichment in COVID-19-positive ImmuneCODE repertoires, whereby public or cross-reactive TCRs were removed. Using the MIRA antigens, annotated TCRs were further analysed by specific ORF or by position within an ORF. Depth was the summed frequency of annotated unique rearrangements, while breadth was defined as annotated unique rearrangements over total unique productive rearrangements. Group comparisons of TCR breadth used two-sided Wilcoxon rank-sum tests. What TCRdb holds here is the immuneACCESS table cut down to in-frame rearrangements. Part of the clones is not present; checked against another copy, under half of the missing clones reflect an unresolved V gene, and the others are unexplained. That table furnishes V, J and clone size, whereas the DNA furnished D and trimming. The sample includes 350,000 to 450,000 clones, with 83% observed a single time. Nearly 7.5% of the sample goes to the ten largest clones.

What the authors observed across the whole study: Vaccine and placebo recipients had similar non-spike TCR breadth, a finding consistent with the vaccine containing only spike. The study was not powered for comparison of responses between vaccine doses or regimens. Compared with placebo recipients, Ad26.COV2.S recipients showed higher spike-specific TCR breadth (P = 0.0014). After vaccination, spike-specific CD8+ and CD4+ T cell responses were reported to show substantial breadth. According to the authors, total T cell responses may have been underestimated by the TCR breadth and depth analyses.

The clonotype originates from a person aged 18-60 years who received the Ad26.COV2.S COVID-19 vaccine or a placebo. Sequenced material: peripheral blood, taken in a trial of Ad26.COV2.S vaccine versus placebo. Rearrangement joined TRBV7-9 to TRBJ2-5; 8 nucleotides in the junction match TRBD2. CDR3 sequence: CASSLLLAGSQETQYF. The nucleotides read TGTGCCAGCAGCTTACTGCTAGCGGGTTCTCAAGAGACCCAGTACTTC.